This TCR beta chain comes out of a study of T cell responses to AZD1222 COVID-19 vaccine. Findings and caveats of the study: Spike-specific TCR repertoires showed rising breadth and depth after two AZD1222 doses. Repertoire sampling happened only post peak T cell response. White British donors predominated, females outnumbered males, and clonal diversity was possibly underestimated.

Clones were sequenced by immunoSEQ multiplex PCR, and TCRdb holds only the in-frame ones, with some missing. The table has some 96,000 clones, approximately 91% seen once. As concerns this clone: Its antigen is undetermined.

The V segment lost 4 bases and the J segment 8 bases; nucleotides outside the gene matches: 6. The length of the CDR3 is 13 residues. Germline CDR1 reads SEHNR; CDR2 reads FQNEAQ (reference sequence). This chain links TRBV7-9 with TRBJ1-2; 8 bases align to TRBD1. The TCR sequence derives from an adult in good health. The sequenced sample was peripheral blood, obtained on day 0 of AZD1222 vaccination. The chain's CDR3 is CASSSDRVGGYTF. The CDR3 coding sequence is TGTGCCAGCAGCTCGGACAGGGTAGGAGGCTACACCTTC.